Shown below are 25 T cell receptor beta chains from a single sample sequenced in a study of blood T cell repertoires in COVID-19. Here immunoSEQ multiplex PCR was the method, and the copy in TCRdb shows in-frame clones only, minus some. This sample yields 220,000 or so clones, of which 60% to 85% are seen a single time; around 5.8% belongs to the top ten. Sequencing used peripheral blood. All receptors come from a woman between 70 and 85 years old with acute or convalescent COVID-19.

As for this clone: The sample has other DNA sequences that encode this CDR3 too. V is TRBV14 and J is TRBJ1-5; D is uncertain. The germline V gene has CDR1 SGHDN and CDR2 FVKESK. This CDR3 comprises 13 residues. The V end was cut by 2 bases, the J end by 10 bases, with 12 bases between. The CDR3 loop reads CASSQTSLEPQHF. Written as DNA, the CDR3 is TGTGCCAGCAGCCAAACTTCACTAGAACCCCAGCATTTT. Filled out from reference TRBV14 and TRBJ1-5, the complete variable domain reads EAGVTQFPSHSVIEKGQTVTLRCDPISGHDNLYWYRRVMGKEIKFLLHFVKESKQDESGMPNNRFLAERTGGTYSTLKVQPAELEDSGVYFCASSQTSLEPQHFGDGTRLSIL.

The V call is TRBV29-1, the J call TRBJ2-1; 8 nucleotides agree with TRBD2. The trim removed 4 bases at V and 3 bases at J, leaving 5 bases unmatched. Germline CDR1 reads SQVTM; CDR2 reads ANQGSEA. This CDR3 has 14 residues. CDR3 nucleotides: TGCAGCGTTGGATGGCGGGGGGACTACAATGAGCAGTTCTTC. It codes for CSVGWRGDYNEQFF.

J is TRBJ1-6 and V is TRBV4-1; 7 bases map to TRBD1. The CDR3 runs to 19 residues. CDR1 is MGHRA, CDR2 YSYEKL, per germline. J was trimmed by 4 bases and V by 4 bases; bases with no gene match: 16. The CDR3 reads CASSPLMVGTETYNSPLHF. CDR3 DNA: TGCGCCAGCAGCCCCTTAATGGTGGGGACAGAAACTTATAATTCACCCCTCCACTTT.

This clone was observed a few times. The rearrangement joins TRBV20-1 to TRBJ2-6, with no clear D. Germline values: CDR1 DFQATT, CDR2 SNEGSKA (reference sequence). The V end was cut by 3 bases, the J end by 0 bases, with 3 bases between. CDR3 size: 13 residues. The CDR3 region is CSASYSGANVLTF. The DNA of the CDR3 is TGCAGTGCTAGTTACTCTGGGGCCAACGTCCTGACTTTC.

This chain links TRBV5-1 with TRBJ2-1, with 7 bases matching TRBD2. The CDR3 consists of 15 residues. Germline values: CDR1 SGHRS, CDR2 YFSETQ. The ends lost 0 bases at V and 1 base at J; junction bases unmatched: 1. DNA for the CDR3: TGCGCCAGCAGCTTGGCTAGCGGATCCTACAATGAGCAGTTCTTC. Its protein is CASSLASGSYNEQFF.

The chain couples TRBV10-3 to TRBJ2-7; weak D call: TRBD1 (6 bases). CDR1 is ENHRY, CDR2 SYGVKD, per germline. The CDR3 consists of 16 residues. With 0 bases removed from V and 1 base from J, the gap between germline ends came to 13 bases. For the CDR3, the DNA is TGTGCCATCAGTGAGTCGACAGGCGCCCCTTCCTACGAGCAGTACTTC. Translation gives CAISESTGAPSYEQYF.

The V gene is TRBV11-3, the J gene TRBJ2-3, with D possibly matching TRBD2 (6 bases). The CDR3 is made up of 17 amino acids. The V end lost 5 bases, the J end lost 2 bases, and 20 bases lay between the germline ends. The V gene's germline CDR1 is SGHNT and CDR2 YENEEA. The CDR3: CASSTRAGTHDTDTQYF. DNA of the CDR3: TGTGCCAGCAGCACTAGAGCCGGGACTCACGACACAGATACGCAGTATTTT.

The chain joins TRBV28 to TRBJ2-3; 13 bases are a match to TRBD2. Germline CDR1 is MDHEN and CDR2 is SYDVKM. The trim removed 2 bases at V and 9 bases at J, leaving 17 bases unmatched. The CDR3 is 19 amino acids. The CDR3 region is CASSLPPFTSGRDRATQYF. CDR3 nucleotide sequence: TGTGCCAGCAGTTTACCTCCCTTCACTAGCGGGAGGGATCGCGCCACGCAGTATTTT.

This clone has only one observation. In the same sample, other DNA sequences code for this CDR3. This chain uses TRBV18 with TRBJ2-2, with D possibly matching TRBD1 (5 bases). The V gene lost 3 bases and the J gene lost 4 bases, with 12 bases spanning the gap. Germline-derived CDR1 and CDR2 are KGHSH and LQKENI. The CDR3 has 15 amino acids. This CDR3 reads CASSPPRATTGELFF. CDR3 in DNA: TGTGCCAGCTCACCGCCCAGGGCTACCACCGGGGAGCTGTTTTTT.

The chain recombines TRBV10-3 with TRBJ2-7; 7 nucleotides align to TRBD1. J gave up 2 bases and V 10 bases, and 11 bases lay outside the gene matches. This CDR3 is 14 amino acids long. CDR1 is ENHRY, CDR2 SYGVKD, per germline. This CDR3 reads CATRGGERTYEQYF. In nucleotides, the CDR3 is TGTGCCACAAGAGGGGGCGAAAGGACCTACGAGCAGTACTTC.

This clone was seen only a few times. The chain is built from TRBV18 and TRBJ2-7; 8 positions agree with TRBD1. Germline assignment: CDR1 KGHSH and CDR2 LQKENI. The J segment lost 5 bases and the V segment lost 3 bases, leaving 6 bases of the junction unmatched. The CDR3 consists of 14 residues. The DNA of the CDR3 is TGTGCCAGCTCACCGGACAGGGTATCCCACGAGCAGTACTTC. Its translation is CASSPDRVSHEQYF.

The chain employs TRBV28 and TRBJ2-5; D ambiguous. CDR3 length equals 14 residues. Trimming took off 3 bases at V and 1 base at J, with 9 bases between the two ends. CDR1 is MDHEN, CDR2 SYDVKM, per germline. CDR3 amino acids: CASSFLASQETQYF. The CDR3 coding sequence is TGTGCCAGCAGTTTTCTGGCCAGCCAAGAGACCCAGTACTTC.

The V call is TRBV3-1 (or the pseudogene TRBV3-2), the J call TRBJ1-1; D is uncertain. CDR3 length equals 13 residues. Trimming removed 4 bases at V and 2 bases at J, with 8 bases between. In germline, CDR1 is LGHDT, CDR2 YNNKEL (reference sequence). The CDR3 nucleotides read TGTGCCAGCAGCCTTTTCTCCAACACTGAAGCTTTCTTT. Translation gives CASSLFSNTEAFF.

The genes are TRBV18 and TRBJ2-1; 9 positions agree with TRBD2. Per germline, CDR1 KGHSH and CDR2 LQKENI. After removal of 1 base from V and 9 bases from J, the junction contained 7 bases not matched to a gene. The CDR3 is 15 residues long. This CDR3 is CASSPQASGKAEQFF. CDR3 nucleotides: TGTGCCAGCTCACCACAGGCTAGCGGGAAGGCTGAGCAGTTCTTC.

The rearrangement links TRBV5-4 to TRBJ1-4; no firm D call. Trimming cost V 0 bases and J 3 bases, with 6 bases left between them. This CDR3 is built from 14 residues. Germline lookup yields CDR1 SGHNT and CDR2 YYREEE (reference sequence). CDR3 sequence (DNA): TGTGCCAGCAGCTTGGACAGCTCTAATGAAAAACTGTTTTTT. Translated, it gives CASSLDSSNEKLFF.

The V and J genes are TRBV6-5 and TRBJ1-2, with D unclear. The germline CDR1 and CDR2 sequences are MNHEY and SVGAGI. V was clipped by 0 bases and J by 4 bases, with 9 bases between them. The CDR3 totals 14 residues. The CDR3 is CASSYSTQLYGYTF. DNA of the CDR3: TGTGCCAGCAGTTACTCGACACAGCTCTATGGCTACACCTTC.

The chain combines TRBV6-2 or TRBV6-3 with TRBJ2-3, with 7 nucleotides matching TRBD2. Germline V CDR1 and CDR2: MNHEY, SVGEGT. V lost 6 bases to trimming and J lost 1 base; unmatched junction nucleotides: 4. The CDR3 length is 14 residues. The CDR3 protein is CASSGLGGTDTQYF. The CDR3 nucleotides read TGTGCCAGCAGCGGACTAGGGGGCACAGATACGCAGTATTTT.

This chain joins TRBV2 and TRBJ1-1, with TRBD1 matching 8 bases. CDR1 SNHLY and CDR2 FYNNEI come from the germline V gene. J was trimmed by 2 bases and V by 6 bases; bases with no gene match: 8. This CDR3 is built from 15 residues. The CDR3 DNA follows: TGTGCCAGCAGGGGGGGACAGGTAACTAACACTGAAGCTTTCTTT. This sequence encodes CASRGGQVTNTEAFF.

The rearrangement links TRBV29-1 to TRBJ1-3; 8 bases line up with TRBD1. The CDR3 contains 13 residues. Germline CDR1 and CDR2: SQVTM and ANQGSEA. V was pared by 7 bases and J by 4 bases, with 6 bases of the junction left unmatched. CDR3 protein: CSARTGQGNTIYF. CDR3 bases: TGCAGCGCGCGGACAGGGCAAGGAAACACCATATATTTT.

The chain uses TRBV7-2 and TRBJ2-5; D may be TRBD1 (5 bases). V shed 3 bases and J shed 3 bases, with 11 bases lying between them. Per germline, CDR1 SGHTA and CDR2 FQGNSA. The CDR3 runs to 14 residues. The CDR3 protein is CASSFDRGEETQYF. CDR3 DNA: TGTGCCAGCAGCTTTGACAGAGGCGAAGAGACCCAGTACTTC.

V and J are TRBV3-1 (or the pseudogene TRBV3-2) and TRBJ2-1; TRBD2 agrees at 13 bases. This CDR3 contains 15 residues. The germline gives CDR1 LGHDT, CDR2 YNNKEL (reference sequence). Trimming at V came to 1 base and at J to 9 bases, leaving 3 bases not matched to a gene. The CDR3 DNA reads TGTGCCAGCAGCCAAGGGACTAGCGGGAGAGGTGAGCAGTTCTTC. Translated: CASSQGTSGRGEQFF.

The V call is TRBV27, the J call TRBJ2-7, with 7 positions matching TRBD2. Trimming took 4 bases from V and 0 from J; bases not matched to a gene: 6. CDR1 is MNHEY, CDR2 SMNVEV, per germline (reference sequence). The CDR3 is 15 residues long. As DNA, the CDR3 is TGTGCCAGCAGTTCAAGCGGGGCTAGCTCCTACGAGCAGTACTTC. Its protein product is CASSSSGASSYEQYF.

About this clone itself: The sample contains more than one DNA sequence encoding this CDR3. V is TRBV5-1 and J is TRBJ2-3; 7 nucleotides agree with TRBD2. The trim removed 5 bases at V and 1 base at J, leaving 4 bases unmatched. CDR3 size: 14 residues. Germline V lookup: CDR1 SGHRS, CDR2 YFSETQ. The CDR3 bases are TGCGCCAGCAGTCAGGGAGGGGGCACAGATACGCAGTATTTT. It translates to CASSQGGGTDTQYF.

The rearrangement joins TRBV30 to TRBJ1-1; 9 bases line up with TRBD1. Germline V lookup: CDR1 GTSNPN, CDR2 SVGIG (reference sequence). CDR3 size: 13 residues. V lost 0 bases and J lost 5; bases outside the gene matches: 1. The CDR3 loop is CAWSVQGATEAFF. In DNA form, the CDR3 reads TGTGCCTGGAGTGTACAGGGGGCAACTGAAGCTTTCTTT.

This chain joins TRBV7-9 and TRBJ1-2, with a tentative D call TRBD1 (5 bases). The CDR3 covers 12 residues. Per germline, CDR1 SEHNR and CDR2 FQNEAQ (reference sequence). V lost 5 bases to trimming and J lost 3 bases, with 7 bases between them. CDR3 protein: CASSIQDYGYTF. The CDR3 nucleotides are TGTGCCAGCAGCATACAGGACTATGGCTACACCTTC. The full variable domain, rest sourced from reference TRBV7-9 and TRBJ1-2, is DTGVSQNPRHKITKRGQNVTFRCDPISEHNRLYWYRQTLGQGPEFLTYFQNEAQLEKSRLLSDRFSAERPKGSFSTLEIQRTEQGDSAMYLCASSIQDYGYTFGSGTRLTVV.